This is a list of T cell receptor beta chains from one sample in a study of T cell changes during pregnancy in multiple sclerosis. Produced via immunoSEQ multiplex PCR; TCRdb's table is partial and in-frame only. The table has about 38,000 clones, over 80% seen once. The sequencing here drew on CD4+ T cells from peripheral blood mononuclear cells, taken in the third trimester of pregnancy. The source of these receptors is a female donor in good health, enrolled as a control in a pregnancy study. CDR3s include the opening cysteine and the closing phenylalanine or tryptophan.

CDR3 protein: CASSLTLSGLDRRRNYGYTF
J gene: TRBJ1-2
V gene: TRBV5-1

CDR3 protein: CASSLGTANQPQHF
J gene: TRBJ1-5
V gene: TRBV18

CDR3 protein: CASSSGGQESEKLFF
J gene: TRBJ1-4
V gene: TRBV28

CDR3 protein: CASSPIGGYENTEAFF
J gene: TRBJ1-1
V gene: TRBV27

CDR3 protein: CASSLETTSYEQYF
J gene: TRBJ2-7
V gene: TRBV5-1

CDR3 protein: CASSPLSGGETGELFF
J gene: TRBJ2-2
V gene: TRBV18

CDR3 protein: CASSLRQTYEQYF
J gene: TRBJ2-7
V gene: TRBV27

CDR3 protein: CASSGGRGNEKLFF
J gene: TRBJ1-4
V gene: TRBV2

CDR3 protein: CASSLEGAGNGYTF
J gene: TRBJ1-2
V gene: TRBV7-9

CDR3 protein: CASSPGDSGNTIYF
J gene: TRBJ1-3
V gene: TRBV6-1

CDR3 protein: CASSPRQDRGGQPQHF
J gene: TRBJ1-5
V gene: TRBV18

CDR3 protein: CASSVSGRANEQYF
J gene: TRBJ2-7
V gene: TRBV5-1

CDR3 protein: CASSLKGRDEQFF
J gene: TRBJ2-1
V gene: TRBV5-4

CDR3 protein: CSVGRQGSEAFF
J gene: TRBJ1-1
V gene: TRBV29-1

CDR3 protein: CASSTNWGAEAFF
J gene: TRBJ1-1
V gene: TRBV7-9

CDR3 protein: CASSIRGGEAQPQHF
J gene: TRBJ1-5
V gene: TRBV19

CDR3 protein: CASSPDRDYGYTF
J gene: TRBJ1-2
V gene: TRBV11-2

CDR3 protein: CASSQGTSGRVSTDTQYF
J gene: TRBJ2-3
V gene: TRBV4-2

CDR3 protein: CASRLALYNEQFF
J gene: TRBJ2-1
V gene: TRBV2

CDR3 protein: CSARPGEKLFF
J gene: TRBJ1-4
V gene: TRBV20-1

CDR3 protein: CASSRRSNYGYTF
J gene: TRBJ1-2
V gene: TRBV19

CDR3 protein: CASSRTWRDSNQPQHF
J gene: TRBJ1-5
V gene: TRBV4-2

CDR3 protein: CAISAGREHYEQFF
J gene: TRBJ2-1
V gene: TRBV10-3

CDR3 protein: CAWSVRGREEQYF
J gene: TRBJ2-7
V gene: TRBV30

CDR3 protein: CASGLVLRNTGELFF
J gene: TRBJ2-2
V gene: TRBV12-5

CDR3 protein: CASSEGGQGSETQYF
J gene: TRBJ2-5
V gene: TRBV11-3

CDR3 protein: CASSEELSTEAFF
J gene: TRBJ1-1
V gene: TRBV2

CDR3 protein: CASKPTTGGGFDTQYF
J gene: TRBJ2-3
V gene: TRBV5-1

CDR3 protein: CASNQGQGNTIYF
J gene: TRBJ1-3
V gene: TRBV2

CDR3 protein: CASSALAGAYEQYF
J gene: TRBJ2-7
V gene: TRBV6-6

CDR3 protein: CAWSRTHVGGEQFF
J gene: TRBJ2-1
V gene: TRBV30

CDR3 protein: CAWSTLFGDLHF
J gene: TRBJ1-6
V gene: TRBV30

CDR3 protein: CASSFQGRNQPQHF
J gene: TRBJ1-5
V gene: TRBV7-9

CDR3 protein: CASSHAPSSGEASWGQFF
J gene: TRBJ2-1
V gene: TRBV4-1

CDR3 protein: CASSLGSSGGQDTQYF
J gene: TRBJ2-3
V gene: TRBV7-2

CDR3 protein: CAISGTSDEQFF
J gene: TRBJ2-1
V gene: TRBV10-3

CDR3 protein: CASSYTPRGVNEQFF
J gene: TRBJ2-1
V gene: TRBV6-5

CDR3 protein: CASSVAGRGEAFF
J gene: TRBJ1-1
V gene: TRBV9

CDR3 protein: CAWRDRGRGEQYF
J gene: TRBJ2-7
V gene: TRBV30

CDR3 protein: CASSSPGQGYNEQFF
J gene: TRBJ2-1
V gene: TRBV28

CDR3 protein: CASSEARGGEQYF
J gene: TRBJ2-7
V gene: TRBV2

CDR3 protein: CASSLDQGSEQFF
J gene: TRBJ2-1
V gene: TRBV7-3

CDR3 protein: CASSTGQDATNEKLFF
J gene: TRBJ1-4
V gene: TRBV5-8

CDR3 protein: CASSLVEGGRMADTQYF
J gene: TRBJ2-3
V gene: TRBV5-1

CDR3 protein: CASSLDAGGSSYEQYF
J gene: TRBJ2-7
V gene: TRBV5-1

CDR3 protein: CASSEPGASGSYEQYF
J gene: TRBJ2-7
V gene: TRBV2

CDR3 protein: CAISESDSGFYGYTF
J gene: TRBJ1-2
V gene: TRBV10-3

CDR3 protein: CASSEISLLSGNEQFF
J gene: TRBJ2-1
V gene: TRBV7-7

CDR3 protein: CASRGTGGLAGGPRDTQYF
J gene: TRBJ2-3
V gene: TRBV2

CDR3 protein: CASSRDGGAAPRPQHF
J gene: TRBJ1-5
V gene: TRBV7-8

CDR3 protein: CASSARENQPQHF
J gene: TRBJ1-5
V gene: TRBV9

CDR3 protein: CASSPPAGAAYEQYF
J gene: TRBJ2-7
V gene: TRBV7-2

CDR3 protein: CASSYVGQRETQYF
J gene: TRBJ2-5
V gene: TRBV6-6

CDR3 protein: CASSYRRGPQETQYF
J gene: TRBJ2-5
V gene: TRBV6-5

CDR3 protein: CASSQLAGGPDEQYF
J gene: TRBJ2-7
V gene: TRBV4-1

CDR3 protein: CATRQGDYEQYF
J gene: TRBJ2-7
V gene: TRBV10-3

CDR3 protein: CASSTSGRRSYNEQFF
J gene: TRBJ2-1
V gene: TRBV9